These 5 T cell receptor beta chains were all obtained from the same sample, sequenced in a study of monozygotic twins with inflammatory bowel disease. TCRdb re-called the 5' RACE reads, yielding one record per CDR3 amino acid sequence without DNA. The listing records fewer than 550,000 distinct CDR3 sequences. Sequencing was carried out using blood. Every receptor here comes from a human donor with ulcerative colitis or Crohn's disease, or a healthy co-twin of an affected twin (not recorded which).

J is TRBJ2-5 and V is TRBV5-1; the TRBD2 assignment by TCRdb is unverifiable without DNA. This CDR3 contains 15 residues. Germline CDR1 is SGHRS and CDR2 is YFSETQ. This CDR3 is CASSPRAGTLETQYF.

The chain is built from TRBV4-2 and TRBJ2-1; TCRdb's D call, TRBD2, is unchecked because there is no DNA. From germline, CDR1 is LGHNA and CDR2 YNFKEQ. The CDR3 loop spans 18 amino acids. The CDR3 region is CASSINPIIAGGADEQFF.

This chain connects TRBV12-3 or TRBV12-4 to TRBJ1-3; TCRdb indicates TRBD1, and absent DNA this call remains unverified. The CDR3 consists of 14 residues. CDR3: CASLNGGRGNTIYF.

J is TRBJ2-1 and V is TRBV27; TCRdb outputs TRBD1, but without DNA this stays unchecked. CDR1 and CDR2 from the germline V gene are MNHEY and SMNVEV (reference sequence). This CDR3 comprises 13 residues. The CDR3 sequence is CASQGQPGNEQFF.

The chain has TRBV29-1 and TRBJ2-7. This CDR3 spans 12 amino acids. Per the germline V gene, CDR1 is SQVTM and CDR2 is ANQGSEA. This CDR3 reads CSVLGGSYEQYF.